This passage covers 19 T cell receptor beta chains from one sample sequenced in a study of CD8+ T cells in alopecia areata. RNA, once extracted, was reverse transcribed into cDNA for use as the sequencing template. TCRdb's copy holds only in-frame clones and misses some; the assay was immunoSEQ multiplex PCR. Recorded here are about 120,000 clones, none singletons. Sequenced material: lesional skin. Receptors originate from a C3H/HeJ mouse with alopecia areata. The mouse line has the MHC haplotype H2-k.

In its sample, this clone was seen a few times. At residue 11, the TCRdb protein departs from the DNA translation, so the protein shown here was derived from the DNA itself. Gene names denote mouse genes. The sequenced CDR3 bases are TGTGCCAGCATGGCGGGACAGAGGAATTCGCCC. Amino acid sequence: CASMAGQRNSP. The CDR3 reads in full as CASMAGQRNSPLYF. V usage is TRBV19 and J usage is TRBJ1-6; 7 bases map to TRBD1. The read gets to within 3 residues of the CDR3 end, and the germline J gene fills in the rest. Being an ORF, TRBJ1-6 has a function that is uncertain. The V gene end was trimmed by 6 bases and the J gene end by 7 bases; junction bases not matched to a gene: 7. The CDR3 is made up of 14 amino acids. Germline CDR1 reads FNHDT; CDR2 reads SITEND (reference sequence).

Concerning this clone: The gene symbols are mouse symbols. The read ends 4 residues shy of where the CDR3 ends; the end is completed using the germline J gene. The rearrangement uses TRBV13-1 and TRBJ1-4; perhaps TRBD1 as D (6 bases). The CDR3 length is 14 residues. V was shortened by 4 bases and J by 4 bases, with 11 bases between the two germline ends. Per the germline V gene, CDR1 is NSHNY and CDR2 is SYGAGN. The sequenced CDR3 bases are TGTGCCAGCAGTACCGGGACAAGCAACGAA. Encoded protein: CASSTGTSNE. The entire CDR3 is CASSTGTSNERLFF.

This clone was counted between two and nine times. The gene symbols are mouse symbols. The read ends 4 residues before the CDR3 terminus; that terminus is restored from the germline J gene. This chain links TRBV1 with TRBJ2-4; 9 positions agree with TRBD1. V was pared by 0 bases and J by 0 bases, with 10 bases of the junction left unmatched. CDR1 NSQYPW and CDR2 LRSPGD come from the germline V gene (reference sequence). The CDR3 is 19 amino acids. This CDR3 is CTCSADYRGRGDSQNTLYF. The sequenced CDR3 bases are TGCACCTGCAGTGCAGATTACAGGGGGCGAGGGGATAGTCAAAAC.

This clone was counted only a few times. Gene labels here are mouse ones. The part of the CDR3 DNA that was read is TGTGCCAGCAGTATAGTAATAAATGCT. Protein: CASSIVINA. The whole CDR3 sequence reads CASSIVINAEQFF. This sequence joins TRBV19 and TRBJ2-1; D is unclear. The read terminates 4 residues before the CDR3 end, so the remaining end is supplied by the germline J gene. The CDR3 has 13 amino acids. Germline CDR1 and CDR2: FNHDT and SITEND (reference sequence). V shed 0 bases and J shed 5 bases, with 6 bases lying between them.

This clone was counted at least ten times. The gene symbols are mouse symbols. The read terminates 4 residues before the CDR3 end, so the remaining end is supplied by the germline J gene. The genes are TRBV1 and TRBJ2-1; D is undetermined. The CDR3 loop spans 15 amino acids. Germline V gene data show CDR1 as NSQYPW and CDR2 as LRSPGD (reference sequence). V lost 0 bases, J lost 0 bases, and 6 bases lay in between. CDR3 DNA, as far as it was read: TGCACCTGCAGTGCAGATGCAGATAACTATGCT. The encoded protein is CTCSADADNYA. The whole CDR3 is CTCSADADNYAEQFF.

Only a few counts were recorded for this clone. Genes and germline come from the mouse. The read ends 4 residues early relative to the CDR3; the germline J gene fills the gap. The chain joins TRBV19 to TRBJ2-4; 8 bases line up with TRBD1. The length of the CDR3 is 14 residues. From germline, CDR1 is FNHDT and CDR2 SITEND (reference sequence). The sequenced part of the CDR3 DNA is TGTGCCAGCAGTATAGTAACAGGGGGAAAC. Translated, it gives CASSIVTGGN. The entire CDR3 reads CASSIVTGGNTLYF.

This clone was observed a handful of times. The protein TCRdb lists differs from the translation of the DNA at residue 10; the protein given here is translated from the DNA itself. The genes and germline here are from mouse. The observed sequence ends 3 residues before the CDR3 terminus, with the missing tail filled in from the germline J gene. The chain links TRBV13-3 to TRBJ1-6; no clear D gene. TRBJ1-6 is assigned to the ORF class and has an uncertain function. The CDR3 totals 13 residues. The V end was cut by 5 bases, the J end by 5 bases, with 8 bases between. Germline assignment: CDR1 NNHDY and CDR2 SYVADS. The CDR3 spells CASRTKNNSPLYF. The covered CDR3 bases are TGTGCCAGCAGGACAAAAAATAATTCGCCC.

On this clone: Gene and germline names: mouse. The CDR3 extends 4 residues past the end of the read, so its final part is completed from the germline J gene. The J gene is TRBJ1-1, the V gene TRBV14, with D possibly TRBD1 on 5 matching bases. V dropped 4 bases and J dropped 1 base, with 5 bases sitting between them. Germline V lookup: CDR1 SGHDT, CDR2 FRDEAV. This CDR3 comprises 12 residues. CDR3 DNA (partial): TGTGCCAGCAGTCAGGGGAACACA. Translating it yields CASSQGNT. The whole CDR3 sequence reads CASSQGNTEVFF. Filled out from reference TRBV14 and TRBJ1-1, the complete variable domain reads EAGVTQSPRYAVLQEGQAVSFWCDPISGHDTLYWYQQPRDQGPQLLVYFRDEAVIDNSQLPSDRFSAVRPKGTNSTLKIQSAKQGDTATYLCASSQGNTEVFFGKGTRLTVV.

Points on this clone: Gene names and germline match the mouse. The read halts 4 residues ahead of the CDR3 end, with the missing end drawn from the germline J gene. V and J are TRBV1 and TRBJ2-4; 9 bases are a match to TRBD2. CDR3 length equals 16 residues. Losses at the gene ends were 3 bases for V and 0 bases for J; bases not matched to a gene: 4. Germline CDR1 is NSQYPW and CDR2 is LRSPGD (reference sequence). The sequenced CDR3 bases are TGCACCTGCAGTGCGGGGACTGGGTCTAGTCAAAAC. It specifies CTCSAGTGSSQN. Given in full, the CDR3 is CTCSAGTGSSQNTLYF.

As for this clone: Gene names and germline match the mouse. The CDR3 is cut off 4 residues early in the read; its end comes from the germline J gene. The same CDR3 is also encoded by other DNA sequences in this sample. The chain has TRBV13-3 and TRBJ2-1; 11 bases line up with TRBD2. This CDR3 comprises 14 residues. The ends lost 9 bases at V and 1 base at J; junction bases unmatched: 3. Germline loops: CDR1 NNHDY, CDR2 SYVADS. The CDR3 reads CATGLGGNYAEQFF. Partial CDR3 DNA: TGTGCCACCGGACTGGGGGGCAACTATGCT.

Only a few counts were recorded for this clone. Gene names and germline refer to mouse. The read comes to an end 4 residues before the CDR3 does, leaving the germline J gene to fill in the end. V is TRBV19 and J is TRBJ2-7, with 10 positions matching TRBD2. The V segment lost 6 bases and the J segment 3 bases; nucleotides outside the gene matches: 3. The V gene's germline CDR1 is FNHDT and CDR2 SITEND (reference sequence). The CDR3 contains 13 residues. CDR3 sequence: CASTGLGDYEQYF. The sequenced part of the CDR3 DNA is TGTGCCAGCACCGGACTGGGGGACTAT.

This clone was detected only a few times. All gene names here are mouse names. The CDR3 end is not reached by the read, which stops 4 residues before it; the germline J gene fills it in. V gene TRBV16 combines with J gene TRBJ2-5; 11 bases align to TRBD2. The CDR3 has 16 amino acids. The germline V gene encodes CDR1 SGHSA and CDR2 FRNQAP. J was trimmed by 1 base and V by 1 base; bases with no gene match: 1. This chain's CDR3 is CASSLGTGGYQDTQYF. CDR3 bases read: TGTGCAAGCAGCTTAGGGACTGGGGGGTACCAAGAC.

The sample holds many counts of this clone. The gene names here belong to mouse. The observed sequence ends 4 residues before the CDR3 terminus, with the missing tail filled in from the germline J gene. Distinct nucleotide sequences in the sample also encode this CDR3. V gene TRBV13-3 combines with J gene TRBJ1-2, with 8 positions matching TRBD1. Germline CDR1 is NNHDY and CDR2 is SYVADS. V lost 2 bases, J lost 3 bases, and 6 bases stayed unmatched. This CDR3 is 15 amino acids long. CDR3 DNA, as far as it was read: TGTGCCAGCAGTGAGAGAGGGACAGGAGACTCC. This encodes CASSERGTGDS. The CDR3 in its entirety is CASSERGTGDSDYTF.

Concerning this clone itself: Mouse gene names apply. The read finishes 4 residues shy of the CDR3 end, and the germline J gene is used to complete it. The V gene is TRBV17, the J gene TRBJ2-7; 13 bases match TRBD2. The J segment lost 2 bases and the V segment lost 4 bases, leaving 2 bases of the junction unmatched. This CDR3 spans 15 amino acids. Germline CDR1 reads MNHDT; CDR2 reads YYDKIL. This CDR3 is CASSNGTGGAYEQYF. CDR3 DNA, as far as it was read: TGTGCTAGCAGTAACGGGACTGGGGGGGCCTAT.

In this sample, this clone turned up many times. The gene symbols are mouse symbols. The read ends 4 residues before the CDR3 terminus; that terminus is restored from the germline J gene. This chain links TRBV13-3 with TRBJ2-3, with 9 bases matching TRBD1. Germline V gives CDR1 NNHDY, CDR2 SYVADS. The V gene end was trimmed by 5 bases and the J gene end by 3 bases; junction bases not matched to a gene: 4. This CDR3 comprises 14 residues. CDR3: CASSTGGWAETLYF. The CDR3 DNA, read in part, is TGTGCCAGCAGCACAGGGGGCTGGGCAGAA.

This clone was detected only a few times. Mouse germline and gene names are used. Read coverage stops 4 residues before the CDR3 terminus; the germline J gene supplies the remainder. This sequence joins TRBV1 and TRBJ2-5; 7 bases line up with TRBD1. This CDR3 is 16 amino acids long. Germline-derived CDR1 and CDR2 are NSQYPW and LRSPGD (reference sequence). The CDR3 DNA, read in part, is TGCACCTGCAGTGCAGGCCAACAGGGGAGGGGGGAC. This encodes CTCSAGQQGRGD. The full-length CDR3 reads as CTCSAGQQGRGDTQYF.

This clone was seen a handful of times. Gene names follow the mouse nomenclature. The read comes to an end 4 residues before the CDR3 does, leaving the germline J gene to fill in the end. This sequence joins TRBV13-1 and TRBJ1-2; D unresolved. The germline CDR1 and CDR2 sequences are NSHNY and SYGAGN. V was trimmed by 0 bases and J by 0 bases, leaving 9 bases between them. This CDR3 comprises 15 residues. CDR3 in amino acids: CASSDAGLTNSDYTF. The sequenced CDR3 bases are TGTGCCAGCAGTGATGCAGGTCTCACAAACTCC.

This clone was detected many times. Gene names and germline match the mouse. The CDR3 end lies 4 residues beyond the end of the read and is filled in from the germline J gene. The V gene is TRBV13-3, the J gene TRBJ1-4, with 12 positions matching TRBD1. Germline CDR1 reads NNHDY; CDR2 reads SYVADS. There are 16 residues in the CDR3. The CDR3 sequence is CASSGTGTGGSERLFF. The CDR3 DNA, read in part, is TGTGCCAGCAGTGGAACCGGGACAGGGGGCAGCGAA. Together with reference TRBV13-3 and TRBJ1-4, the CDR3 gives the full variable domain: EAAVTQSPRSKVAVTGGKVTLSCHQTNNHDYMYWYRQDTGHGLRLIHYSYVADSTEKGDIPDGYKASRPSQENFSLILELASLSQTAVYFCASSGTGTGGSERLFFGHGTKLSVL.

About this clone: The listed TCRdb protein conflicts with the DNA translation at residue 14, and the protein shown is translated directly from the DNA. Germline and genes: mouse. The read is 3 residues too short to cover the CDR3 end, so that end is filled in from the germline J gene. The V and J genes are TRBV19 and TRBJ1-3; 8 bases map to TRBD1. Germline V gene sequence: CDR1 FNHDT, CDR2 SITEND (reference sequence). The CDR3 extends over 17 amino acids. Trimming cost V 4 bases and J 0 bases; bases outside gene matches: 9. The sequenced CDR3 bases are TGTGCCAGCAGTCCCGGACAGGGAGGACATTCTGGAAATACG. It encodes CASSPGQGGHSGNT. The whole CDR3 sequence reads CASSPGQGGHSGNTLYF.